This TCR beta chain was identified during a study of Graves' ophthalmopathy and Graves' hyperthyroidism. Trimming took 0 bases from V and 5 from J, leaving 12 bases between them. Germline CDR1 and CDR2: SGHDT and YYEEEE. CDR3 size: 14 residues. On this clonotype: Its antigen is as yet unknown.

Investigators amplified TCR beta CDR3 regions from RNA transcripts. Amplification began with first-round RT-PCR using HTBI primers, then second-round multiplex PCR was performed. TCRdb analysed the multiplex PCR reads with MiXCR anew, one entry per CDR3 protein. The data show almost 750,000 distinct CDR3 sequences, with 35% to 50% seen just once and 44% held by the top ten. Study-wide results and caveats: Clonotypes were expanded in thyroid at above 0.001 frequency, and most also appeared in blood.

The sample comprised peripheral blood. This rearrangement joins TRBV5-6 to TRBJ2-7, with a possible D match to TRBD1 (6 bases). The sequence came from an adult man with Graves' ophthalmopathy. CDR3 coding DNA: TGTGCCAGCAGCTTGGTTCAGGGGTTGGACGAGCAGTACTTC. Protein: CASSLVQGLDEQYF.